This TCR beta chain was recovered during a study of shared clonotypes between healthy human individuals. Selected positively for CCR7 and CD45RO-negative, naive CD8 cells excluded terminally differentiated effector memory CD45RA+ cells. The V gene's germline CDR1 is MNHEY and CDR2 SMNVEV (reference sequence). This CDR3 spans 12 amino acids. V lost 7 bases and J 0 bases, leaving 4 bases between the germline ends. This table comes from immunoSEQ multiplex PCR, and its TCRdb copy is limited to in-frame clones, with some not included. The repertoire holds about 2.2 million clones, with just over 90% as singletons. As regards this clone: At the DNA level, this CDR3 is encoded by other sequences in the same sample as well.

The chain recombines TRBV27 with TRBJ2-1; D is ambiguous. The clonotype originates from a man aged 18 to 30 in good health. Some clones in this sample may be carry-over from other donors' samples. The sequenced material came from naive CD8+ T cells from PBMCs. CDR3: CASTGSYNEQFF. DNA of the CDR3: TGTGCCAGCACCGGCTCCTACAATGAGCAGTTCTTC.